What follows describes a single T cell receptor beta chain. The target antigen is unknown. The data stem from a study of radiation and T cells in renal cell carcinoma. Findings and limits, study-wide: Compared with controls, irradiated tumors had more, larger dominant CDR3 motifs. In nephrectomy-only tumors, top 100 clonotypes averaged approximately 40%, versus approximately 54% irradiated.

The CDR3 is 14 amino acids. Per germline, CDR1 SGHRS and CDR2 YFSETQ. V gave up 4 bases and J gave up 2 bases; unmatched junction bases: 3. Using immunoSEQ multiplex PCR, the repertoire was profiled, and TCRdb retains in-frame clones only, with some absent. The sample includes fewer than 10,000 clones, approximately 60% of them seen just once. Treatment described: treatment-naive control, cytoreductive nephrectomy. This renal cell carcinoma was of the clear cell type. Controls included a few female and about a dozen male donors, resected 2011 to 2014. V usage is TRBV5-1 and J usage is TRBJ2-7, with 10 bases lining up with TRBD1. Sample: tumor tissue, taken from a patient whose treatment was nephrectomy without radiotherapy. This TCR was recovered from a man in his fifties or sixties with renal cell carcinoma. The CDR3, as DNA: TGCGCCAGCAGCCGGGGACAGGGGCCCTACGAGCAGTACTTC. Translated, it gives CASSRGQGPYEQYF. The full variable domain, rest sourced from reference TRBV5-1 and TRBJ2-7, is KAGVTQTPRYLIKTRGQQVTLSCSPISGHRSVSWYQQTPGQGLQFLFEYFSETQRNKGNFPGRFSGRQFSNSRSEMNVSTLELGDSALYLCASSRGQGPYEQYFGPGTRLTVT.